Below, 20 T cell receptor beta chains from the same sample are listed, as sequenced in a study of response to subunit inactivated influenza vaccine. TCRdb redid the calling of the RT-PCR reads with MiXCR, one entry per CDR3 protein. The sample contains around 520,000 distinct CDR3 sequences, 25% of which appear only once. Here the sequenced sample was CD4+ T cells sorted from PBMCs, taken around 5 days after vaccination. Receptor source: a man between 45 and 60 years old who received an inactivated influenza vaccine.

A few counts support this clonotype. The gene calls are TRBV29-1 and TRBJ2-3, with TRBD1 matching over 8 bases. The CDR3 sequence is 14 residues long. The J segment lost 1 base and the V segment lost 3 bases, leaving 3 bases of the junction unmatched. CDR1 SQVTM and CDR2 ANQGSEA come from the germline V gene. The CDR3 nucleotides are TGCAGCGTTGATACGGGACAGGGCACAGATACGCAGTATTTT. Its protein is CSVDTGQGTDTQYF.

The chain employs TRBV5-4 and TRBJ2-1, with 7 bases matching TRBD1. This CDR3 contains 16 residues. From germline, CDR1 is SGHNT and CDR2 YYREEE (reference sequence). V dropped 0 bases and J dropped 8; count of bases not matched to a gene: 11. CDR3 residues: CASSLAMGTVEDEQFF. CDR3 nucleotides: TGTGCCAGCAGCTTGGCCATGGGGACAGTTGAGGATGAGCAGTTCTTC. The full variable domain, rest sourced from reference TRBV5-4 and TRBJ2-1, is ETGVTQSPTHLIKTRGQQVTLRCSSQSGHNTVSWYQQALGQGPQFIFQYYREEENGRGNFPPRFSGLQFPNYSSELNVNALELDDSALYLCASSLAMGTVEDEQFFGPGTRLTVL.

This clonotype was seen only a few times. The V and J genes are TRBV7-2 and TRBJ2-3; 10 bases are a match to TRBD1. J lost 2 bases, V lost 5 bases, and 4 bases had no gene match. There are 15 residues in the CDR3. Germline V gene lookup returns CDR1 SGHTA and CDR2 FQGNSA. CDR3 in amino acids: CASSPDRGLTDTQYF. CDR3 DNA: TGTGCCAGCAGCCCTGACAGGGGGCTCACAGATACGCAGTATTTT. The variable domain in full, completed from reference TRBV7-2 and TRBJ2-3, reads GAGVSQSPSNKVTEKGKDVELRCDPISGHTALYWYRQSLGQGLEFLIYFQGNSAPDKSGLPSDRFSAERTGGSVSTLTIQRTQQEDSAVYLCASSPDRGLTDTQYFGPGTRLTVL.

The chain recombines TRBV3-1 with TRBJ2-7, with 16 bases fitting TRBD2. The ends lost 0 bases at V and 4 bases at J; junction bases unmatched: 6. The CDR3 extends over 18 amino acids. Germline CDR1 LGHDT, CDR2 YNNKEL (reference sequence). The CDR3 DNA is TGTGCCAGCAGCCAAGATCTAGGGACTAGCGGGAGGGGATACGAGCAGTACTTC. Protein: CASSQDLGTSGRGYEQYF.

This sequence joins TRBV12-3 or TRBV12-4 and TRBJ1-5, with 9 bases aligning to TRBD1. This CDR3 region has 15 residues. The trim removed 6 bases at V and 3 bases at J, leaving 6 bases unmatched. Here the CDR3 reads CASSLTGGFNQPQHF. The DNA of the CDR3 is TGTGCCAGCAGCCTGACAGGGGGTTTCAATCAGCCCCAGCATTTT.

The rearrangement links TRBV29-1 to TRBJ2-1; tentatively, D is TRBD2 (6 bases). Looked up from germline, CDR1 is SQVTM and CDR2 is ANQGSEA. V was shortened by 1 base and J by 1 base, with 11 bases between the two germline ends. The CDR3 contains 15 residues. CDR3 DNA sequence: TGCAGCGTTGAAGGTCGGGGGAAATCCTACAATGAGCAGTTCTTC. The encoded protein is CSVEGRGKSYNEQFF.

The CDR3 loop is CATSRDSMRGPRNEQFF. In nucleotides, the CDR3 is TGTGCCACCAGCAGAGATTCTATGAGGGGACCGAGGAATGAGCAGTTCTTC. The rearrangement uses TRBV15 and TRBJ2-1; the D call may be TRBD1 or TRBD2 (5 bases each). Germline CDR1 is LNHNV and CDR2 is YYDKDF (reference sequence). This CDR3 comprises 17 residues. Trimming cost V 0 bases and J 7 bases, with 19 bases left between them.

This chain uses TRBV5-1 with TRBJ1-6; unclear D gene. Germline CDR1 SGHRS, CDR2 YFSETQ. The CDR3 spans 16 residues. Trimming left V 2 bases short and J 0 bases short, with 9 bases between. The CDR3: CASSFYQDSYNSPLHF. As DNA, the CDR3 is TGCGCCAGCAGCTTTTATCAGGACTCCTATAATTCACCCCTCCACTTT.

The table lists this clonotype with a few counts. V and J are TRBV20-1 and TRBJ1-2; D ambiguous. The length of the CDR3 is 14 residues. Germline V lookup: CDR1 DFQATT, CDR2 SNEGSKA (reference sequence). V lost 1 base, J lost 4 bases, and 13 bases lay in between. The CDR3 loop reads CSARGASKTYGYTF. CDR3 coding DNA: TGCAGTGCTAGAGGGGCCAGCAAAACCTATGGCTACACCTTC.

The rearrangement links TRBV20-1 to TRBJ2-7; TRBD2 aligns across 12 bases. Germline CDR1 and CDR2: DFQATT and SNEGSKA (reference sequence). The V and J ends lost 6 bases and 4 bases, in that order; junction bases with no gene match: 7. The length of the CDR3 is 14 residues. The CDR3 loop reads CSAVGLAGKYEQYF. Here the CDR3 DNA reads TGCAGTGCAGTAGGACTAGCGGGAAAGTACGAGCAGTACTTC.

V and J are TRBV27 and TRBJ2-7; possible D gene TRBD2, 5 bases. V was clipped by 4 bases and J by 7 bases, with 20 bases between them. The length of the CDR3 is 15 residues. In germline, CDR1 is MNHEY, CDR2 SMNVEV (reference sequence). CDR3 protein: CASSSMNRAVREQYF. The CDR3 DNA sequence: TGTGCCAGCAGTTCAATGAACAGAGCGGTGCGGGAGCAGTACTTC.

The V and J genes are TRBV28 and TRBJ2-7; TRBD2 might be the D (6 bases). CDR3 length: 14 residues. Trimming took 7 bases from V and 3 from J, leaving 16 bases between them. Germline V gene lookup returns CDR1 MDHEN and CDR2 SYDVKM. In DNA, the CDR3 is TGTGCCAGCAATGCCCAGGGAGGTCTCTACGAGCAGTACTTC. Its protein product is CASNAQGGLYEQYF.

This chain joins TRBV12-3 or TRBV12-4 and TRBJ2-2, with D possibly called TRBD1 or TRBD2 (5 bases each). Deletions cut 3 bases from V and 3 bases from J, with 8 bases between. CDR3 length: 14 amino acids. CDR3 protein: CASSFGADTGELFF. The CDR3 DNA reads TGTGCCAGCAGTTTCGGGGCGGACACCGGGGAGCTGTTTTTT.

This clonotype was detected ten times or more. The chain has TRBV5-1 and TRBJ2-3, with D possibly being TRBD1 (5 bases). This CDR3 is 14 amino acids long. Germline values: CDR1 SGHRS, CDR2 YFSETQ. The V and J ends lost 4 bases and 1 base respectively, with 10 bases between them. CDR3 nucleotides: TGCGCCAGCAGCCTCCAGGGTCGCACAGATACGCAGTATTTT. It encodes CASSLQGRTDTQYF. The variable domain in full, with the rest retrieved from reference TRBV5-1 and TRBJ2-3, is KAGVTQTPRYLIKTRGQQVTLSCSPISGHRSVSWYQQTPGQGLQFLFEYFSETQRNKGNFPGRFSGRQFSNSRSEMNVSTLELGDSALYLCASSLQGRTDTQYFGPGTRLTVL.

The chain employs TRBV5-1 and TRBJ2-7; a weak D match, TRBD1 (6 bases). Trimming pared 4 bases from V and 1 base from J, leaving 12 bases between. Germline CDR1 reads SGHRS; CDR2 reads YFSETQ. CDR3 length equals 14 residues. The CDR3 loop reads CASSRTASSYEQYF. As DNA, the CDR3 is TGCGCCAGCAGCCGGACAGCTAGTTCCTACGAGCAGTACTTC.

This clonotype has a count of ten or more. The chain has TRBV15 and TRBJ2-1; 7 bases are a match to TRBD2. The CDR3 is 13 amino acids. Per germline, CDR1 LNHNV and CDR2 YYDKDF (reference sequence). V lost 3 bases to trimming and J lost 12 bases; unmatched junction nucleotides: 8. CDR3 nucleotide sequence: TGTGCCACCAGCAGCCTGGGAGGGTCGAGGCAGTTCTTC. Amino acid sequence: CATSSLGGSRQFF.

The CDR3 loop is CASSQQGARGETQYF. In nucleotides, the CDR3 is TGCGCCAGCAGCCAACAGGGGGCAAGGGGGGAGACCCAGTACTTC. This chain connects TRBV4-1 to TRBJ2-5, with 8 nucleotides matching TRBD1. The CDR3 is 15 amino acids. V shed 2 bases, J shed 5 bases, and the junction held 7 bases outside the gene matches. The germline gives CDR1 MGHRA, CDR2 YSYEKL.

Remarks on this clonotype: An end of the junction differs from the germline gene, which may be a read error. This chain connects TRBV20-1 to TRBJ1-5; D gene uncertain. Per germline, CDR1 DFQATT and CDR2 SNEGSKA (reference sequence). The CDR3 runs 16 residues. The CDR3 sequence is CCARDPGVGGHQPQHF. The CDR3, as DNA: TGCTGTGCTAGAGATCCGGGCGTCGGAGGGCATCAGCCCCAGCATTTT.

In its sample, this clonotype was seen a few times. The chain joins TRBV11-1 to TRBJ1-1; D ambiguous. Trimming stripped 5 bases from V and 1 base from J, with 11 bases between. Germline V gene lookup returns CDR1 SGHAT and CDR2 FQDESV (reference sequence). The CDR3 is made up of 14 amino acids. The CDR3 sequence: CASSPSTANTEAFF. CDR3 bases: TGTGCCAGCAGCCCCTCGACGGCGAACACTGAAGCTTTCTTT. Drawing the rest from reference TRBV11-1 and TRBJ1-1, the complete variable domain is EAEVAQSPRYKITEKSQAVAFWCDPISGHATLYWYRQILGQGPELLVQFQDESVVDDSQLPKDRFSAERLKGVDSTLKIQPAELGDSAMYLCASSPSTANTEAFFGQGTRLTVV.

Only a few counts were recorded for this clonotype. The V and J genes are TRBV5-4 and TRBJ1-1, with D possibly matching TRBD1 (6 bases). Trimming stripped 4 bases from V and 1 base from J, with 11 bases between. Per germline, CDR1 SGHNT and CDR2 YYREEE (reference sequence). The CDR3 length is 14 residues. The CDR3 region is CASSVTGSNTEAFF. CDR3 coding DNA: TGTGCCAGCAGCGTGACAGGCTCGAACACTGAAGCTTTCTTT.